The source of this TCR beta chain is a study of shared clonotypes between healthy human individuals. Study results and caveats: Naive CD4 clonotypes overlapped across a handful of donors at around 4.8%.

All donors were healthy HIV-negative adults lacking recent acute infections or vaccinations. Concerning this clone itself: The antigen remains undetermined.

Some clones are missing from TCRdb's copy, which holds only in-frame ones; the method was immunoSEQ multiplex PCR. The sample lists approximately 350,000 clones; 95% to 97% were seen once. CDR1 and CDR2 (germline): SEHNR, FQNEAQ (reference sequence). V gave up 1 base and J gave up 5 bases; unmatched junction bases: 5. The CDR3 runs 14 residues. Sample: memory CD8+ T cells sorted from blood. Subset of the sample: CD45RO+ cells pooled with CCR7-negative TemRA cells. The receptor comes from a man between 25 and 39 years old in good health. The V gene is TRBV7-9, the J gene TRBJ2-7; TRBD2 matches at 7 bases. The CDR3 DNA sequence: TGTGCCAGCAGCTTAGAGGGAGGGCCCCACGAGCAGTACTTC. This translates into CASSLEGGPHEQYF.